These T cell receptor beta chains were read from a single sample in a study of blood T cell repertoires in COVID-19. Clones were sequenced by immunoSEQ multiplex PCR, and TCRdb holds only the in-frame ones, with some missing. This sample has 150,000 to 200,000 clones, with roughly 80% found just once. The specimen was peripheral blood. The source is a man in his sixties with acute or convalescent COVID-19. The CDR3 runs from the conserved cysteine through the conserved F or W.

TRBV7-3,TRBJ2-3,CASSFRGTSTDTQYF
TRBV9,TRBJ2-5,CASSRGRGQETQYF
TRBV28,TRBJ2-1,CASSKGLASRNEQFF
TRBV5-5,TRBJ1-4,CASSPTPTGPSTNEKLFF
TRBV7-2,TRBJ2-6,CASSLEQGSLGGANVLTF
TRBV5-1,TRBJ2-1,CASSLQLAGGPYNEQFF
TRBV3-1/TRBV3-2,TRBJ1-1,CASSQGAGPNTEAFF
TRBV7-3,TRBJ1-1,CASSLAGDRGGTEAFF
TRBV30,TRBJ1-6,CAWSAQFATGIFSPLHF
TRBV24-1,TRBJ1-6,CATSDTRTPNSPLHF
TRBV7-3,TRBJ2-7,CASSLTGSGAGSSYEQYF
TRBV2,TRBJ1-5,CASSVTGDSNQPQHF
TRBV13,TRBJ1-2,CASSLESEYGYTF
TRBV4-1,TRBJ1-2,CASSQQGTPNYGYTF
TRBV24-1,TRBJ2-7,CATSGGEGAYEQYF
TRBV30,TRBJ1-6,CAWRDSGVRNSPLHF
TRBV5-1,TRBJ2-5,CASSQLDSTQETQYF
TRBV3-1/TRBV3-2,TRBJ1-1,CASRQGSEAFF
TRBV4-1,TRBJ2-6,CASSQLSSGANVLTF
TRBV2,TRBJ1-5,CASSASGSYSNQPQHF
TRBV5-1,TRBJ1-5,CASSPGSGHGNQPQHF
TRBV2,TRBJ1-1,CASSPGHLNTEAFF
TRBV5-1,TRBJ2-5,CASSLFRAQETQYF
TRBV5-8,TRBJ1-5,CASSLDGYSNQPQHF
TRBV6-5,TRBJ2-1,CASSYSGGGIYNEQFF
TRBV5-1,TRBJ1-1,CASSLTGQLNTEAFF
TRBV30,TRBJ2-3,CAWSSGGTLGTQYF
TRBV7-2,TRBJ2-1,CASSPTNRGATYNEQFF